The clone carrying this T cell receptor beta chain occurred once. The antigen is not known. The CDR3 length is 16 residues. CDR1 and CDR2 from the germline V gene are SGHTA and FQGNSA. V lost 5 bases and J lost 7, with 20 bases in between. These data belong to a study of cytomegalovirus exposure and HLA in healthy donors. Study details: The same platform was used for the 120 or so validation repertoires as for the roughly 670 first-cohort repertoires, as reported in a later analysis.

Study observations and caveats: Altogether, 170 or so TCR beta chains were recorded as cytomegalovirus-associated. Specificity for CMV antigens was confirmed in vitro for a few of the CMV-associated chains. Despite most TCR sequences being rare, some public TCRs occurred in many donors.

Produced via immunoSEQ multiplex PCR; TCRdb's table is partial and in-frame only. The repertoire has roughly 120,000 clones, roughly 86% of them found once; the top ten carry roughly 2.1%. This rearrangement joins TRBV7-2 to TRBJ1-4; possibly TRBD1 for D (6 bases). Sequences were obtained from PBMCs. This TCR came from a woman between 18 and 30 years old in good health and CMV-seronegative. In DNA, the CDR3 is TGTGCCAGCAGCCTGAGAGCCAGGGGTCTAGGTGAAAAACTGTTTTTT. This codes for CASSLRARGLGEKLFF.